This TCR beta chain was observed in a study of T-cell memory formation after mild COVID-19. Study-level results: What remained unconfirmed was the SARS-CoV-2 specificity of second-wave clones peaking on day 37. Chiefly within CM and EM were the contracting CD4+ clones; CD8+ ones were within EMRA. Day 15 to 85 contracting clones showed balanced CD4/CD8; later expanders leaned CD4+.

The V gene lost 3 bases and the J gene lost 3 bases, with 12 bases spanning the gap. This CDR3 contains 15 residues. TCRdb itself ran the 5' RACE reads through MiXCR, one entry per CDR3 protein. The table shows 100,000 to 120,000 distinct CDR3 sequences, with roughly a sixth occurring only once. Details on this clonotype: The target antigen is unknown.

This sequence joins TRBV12-3 or TRBV12-4 and TRBJ1-3, with a weak D call TRBD1 (5 bases). This receptor was identified in a man between 18 and 29 years old who had mild COVID-19 (a few samples of this study predate the infection). Cell type and time point are not known. The sequenced material came from PBMCs or a T cell subset sorted from them (not recorded which). CDR3 loop: CASSLRGVGGNTIYF. CDR3 nucleotides: TGTGCCAGCAGTTTGAGGGGCGTGGGTGGAAACACCATATATTTT.